Following are 17 T cell receptor beta chains from one sample sequenced in a study of blood T cell repertoires in COVID-19. Clones were sequenced by immunoSEQ multiplex PCR, and TCRdb holds only the in-frame ones, with some missing. The sample contains more than 300,000 clones, around 84% of which appear only once. Input material: PBMCs or T cells enriched from blood (not recorded which). The receptor source for this set is a man aged 25-40 years who had recovered from COVID-19.

The chain is built from TRBV19 and TRBJ1-1; no firm D call. Between the trimmed V and J ends, which lost 6 bases and 0 bases, there was a span of 8 bases. This CDR3 has 13 residues. The germline gives CDR1 LNHDA, CDR2 SQIVND (reference sequence). The CDR3 DNA reads as TGTGCCAGTAGGGTCCAGTTGAACACTGAAGCTTTCTTT. Amino acids: CASRVQLNTEAFF. The variable domain in full, completed from reference TRBV19 and TRBJ1-1, reads DGGITQSPKYLFRKEGQNVTLSCEQNLNHDAMYWYRQDPGQGLRLIYYSQIVNDFQKGDIAEGYSVSREKKESFPLTVTSAQKNPTAFYLCASRVQLNTEAFFGQGTRLTVV.

The genes are TRBV18 and TRBJ1-4, with 8 bases fitting TRBD1. Trimming at V came to 3 bases and at J to 0 bases, leaving 6 bases not matched to a gene. CDR3 size: 17 residues. Germline assignment: CDR1 KGHSH and CDR2 LQKENI. CDR3 nucleotide sequence: TGTGCCAGCTCACCCAAGGCACAGGGGGCAACTAATGAAAAACTGTTTTTT. As protein: CASSPKAQGATNEKLFF.

CDR3 residues: CASSLLPDSLNTEAFF. The CDR3 DNA reads as TGCGCCAGCAGCTTGCTCCCCGACAGTTTGAACACTGAAGCTTTCTTT. V and J are TRBV5-1 and TRBJ1-1; D might be TRBD1 (5 bases). V was pared by 1 base and J by 0 bases, with 13 bases between. The CDR3 totals 16 residues. The V gene's germline CDR1 is SGHRS and CDR2 YFSETQ.

This rearrangement joins TRBV5-1 to TRBJ1-3; 7 nucleotides line up with TRBD1. The length of the CDR3 is 16 residues. J gave up 0 bases and V 3 bases, and 6 bases lay outside the gene matches. Germline V gene data show CDR1 as SGHRS and CDR2 as YFSETQ. The CDR3 DNA follows: TGCGCCAGCAGCTCAACGACAGGGACCTCTGGAAACACCATATATTTT. Translation gives CASSSTTGTSGNTIYF.

The chain joins TRBV10-1 to TRBJ1-6; D might be TRBD1 (5 bases). Trimming left V 7 bases short and J 8 bases short, with 12 bases between. CDR3 length equals 13 residues. CDR1 WNHNN and CDR2 SYGVQD come from the germline V gene (reference sequence). CDR3 DNA: TGCGCCAGCAACCGGGACTCCGATTCACCCCTCCACTTT. Its protein product is CASNRDSDSPLHF.

This chain joins TRBV24-1 and TRBJ2-3; 7 positions agree with TRBD1. Germline values: CDR1 KGHDR, CDR2 SFDVKD. The CDR3 sequence is 15 residues long. With 4 bases clipped from V and 1 base from J, the junction kept 4 bases outside the gene matches. CDR3 protein: CATSETGSGTDTQYF. The CDR3 coding sequence is TGTGCCACCAGTGAGACAGGGTCGGGCACAGATACGCAGTATTTT.

This clone was detected once. This sequence joins TRBV11-2 and TRBJ2-3; D remains unclear. Germline V lookup: CDR1 SGHAT, CDR2 FQNNGV. This CDR3 comprises 13 residues. V was trimmed by 3 bases and J by 8 bases, leaving 12 bases between them. CDR3 residues: CASSLSVTGTQYF. DNA of the CDR3: TGTGCCAGCAGCTTGTCGGTGACGGGTACGCAGTATTTT.

In this sample, this clone turned up once. The CDR3: CASSPLGWDTPQHF. CDR3 bases: TGTGCCAGCAGCCCCCTAGGGTGGGACACGCCCCAGCATTTT. The J gene is TRBJ1-5, the V gene TRBV3-1 (or the pseudogene TRBV3-2), with a tentative D call TRBD1 (6 bases). The CDR3 length is 14 residues. V was clipped by 4 bases and J by 9 bases, with 16 bases between them. Per the germline V gene, CDR1 is LGHDT and CDR2 is YNNKEL (reference sequence).

The chain employs TRBV5-6 and TRBJ2-3; D gene ambiguous. Trimming took off 4 bases at V and 2 bases at J, with 11 bases between the two ends. Germline loops: CDR1 SGHDT, CDR2 YYEEEE. The length of the CDR3 is 14 residues. The CDR3 DNA reads TGTGCCAGCAGCCGGCTAGTAGTCACAGATACGCAGTATTTT. It is translated as CASSRLVVTDTQYF.

The J gene is TRBJ2-3, the V gene TRBV19; maybe TRBD2 (6 bases). Looked up from germline, CDR1 is LNHDA and CDR2 is SQIVND (reference sequence). CDR3 length: 14 residues. The ends were cut back, 5 bases at V and 3 bases at J, with 12 bases in the middle. This chain's CDR3 is CASSLGRVTDTQYF. CDR3 sequence (DNA): TGTGCCAGTAGTCTCGGGAGAGTGACAGATACGCAGTATTTT.

The chain couples TRBV20-1 to TRBJ1-5; D unresolved. V was shortened by 3 bases and J by 5 bases, with 14 bases between the two germline ends. This CDR3 has 14 amino acids. From germline, CDR1 is DFQATT and CDR2 SNEGSKA (reference sequence). In DNA, the CDR3 is TGCAGTGCTAGTGGTGGCGGCCGTTATCAGCCCCAGCATTTT. Amino acids: CSASGGGRYQPQHF.

The chain recombines TRBV18 with TRBJ1-6; possibly TRBD1 for D (6 bases). V lost 6 bases, J lost 10 bases, and 13 bases lay in between. The CDR3 extends over 13 amino acids. Germline-derived CDR1 and CDR2 are KGHSH and LQKENI. In DNA, the CDR3 is TGTGCCAGCTCGACAAACAGGGACTCACCCCTCCACTTT. This sequence encodes CASSTNRDSPLHF.

The chain carries TRBV7-2 and TRBJ2-3; 11 bases match TRBD2. Germline-derived CDR1 and CDR2 are SGHTA and FQGNSA. The CDR3 is 17 amino acids. Trimming at V came to 0 bases and at J to 2 bases, leaving 4 bases not matched to a gene. This chain's CDR3 is CASSLASGRATTDTQYF. As DNA, the CDR3 is TGTGCCAGCAGCTTAGCTAGCGGGAGGGCCACCACAGATACGCAGTATTTT.

The chain uses TRBV19 and TRBJ1-1; tentatively, D is TRBD1 (5 bases). CDR1 and CDR2 (germline): LNHDA, SQIVND (reference sequence). The CDR3 sequence is 15 residues long. The V end was cut by 6 bases, the J end by 4 bases, with 18 bases between. The CDR3 nucleotides are TGTGCCAGTAGCTTCCCAGGGAAGGGTGCCACTGAAGCTTTCTTT. Its translation: CASSFPGKGATEAFF. The full variable domain, with the rest looked up from reference TRBV19 and TRBJ1-1, is DGGITQSPKYLFRKEGQNVTLSCEQNLNHDAMYWYRQDPGQGLRLIYYSQIVNDFQKGDIAEGYSVSREKKESFPLTVTSAQKNPTAFYLCASSFPGKGATEAFFGQGTRLTVV.

V and J are TRBV2 and TRBJ1-2, with 12 bases matching TRBD1. The V gene's germline CDR1 is SNHLY and CDR2 FYNNEI. CDR3 size: 15 residues. The ends lost 6 bases at V and 5 bases at J; junction bases unmatched: 7. This CDR3 reads CASSGTGGILYGYTF. In DNA form, the CDR3 reads TGTGCCAGCAGCGGGACAGGGGGCATCCTTTATGGCTACACCTTC.

J is TRBJ1-3 and V is TRBV7-9; D is unresolved. CDR1 is SEHNR, CDR2 FQNEAQ, per germline (reference sequence). With 5 bases removed from V and 4 bases from J, the gap between germline ends came to 15 bases. CDR3 length: 15 amino acids. The CDR3 DNA follows: TGTGCCAGCAGCCCCCGCGGAGTATCCGGAAACACCATATATTTT. Translation gives CASSPRGVSGNTIYF.

In nucleotides, the CDR3 is TGCGCCAGCAGTCGAGGATCCTCTGAGCAGTACTTC. Residues: CASSRGSSEQYF. This chain links TRBV10-1 with TRBJ2-7; D is undetermined. The CDR3 length is 12 residues. Deletions cut 5 bases from V and 7 bases from J, with 12 bases between. From germline, CDR1 is WNHNN and CDR2 SYGVQD (reference sequence).